This record covers a single T cell receptor (beta chain). These data are taken from a study of blood T cell repertoires in COVID-19. Study-level information: The United States, Italy and Spain provided the acute and convalescent COVID-19 samples. The cDNA or gDNA used as material had been derived from T cells, B-cell-depleted T cells, or PBMCs.

As handled by the study authors: By means of reference gene primer amplification, nucleated cell counts were estimated. Clones were read by immunoSEQ multiplex PCR, and TCRdb kept only the in-frame ones, dropping some. For V, J and clone size, that table is used; D and trimming come from the DNA. The sample yields a few hundred thousand clones, approximately 85% seen once. The CDR3 consists of 14 residues. V lost 4 bases to trimming and J lost 4 bases, with 13 bases between them. The germline V gene encodes CDR1 LNHDA and CDR2 SQIVND (reference sequence). The sequenced sample was PBMCs or T cells enriched from blood (not recorded which). V is TRBV19 and J is TRBJ1-2; D not certain. This TCR was sampled from a woman aged 45 to 65 who had recovered from COVID-19. In nucleotides, the CDR3 is TGTGCCAGTAGTACCCGTCCTACGGGCTATGGCTACACCTTC. This sequence encodes CASSTRPTGYGYTF.